Described below is a single TCR beta chain sequence and its context. The antigen is not known. The CDR3 loop spans 16 amino acids. The germline V gene encodes CDR1 SNHLY and CDR2 FYNNEI. With V trimmed by 6 bases and J by 4 bases, 7 bases remained unmatched. These data originate in a study of cytomegalovirus exposure and HLA in healthy donors. Study-wide results and caveats: The dataset shows that most TCR sequences were rare, while some public TCRs occurred in many donors. Most TCR beta V segments were productive about 87% or about 30% of the time in an earlier analysis. For TCR beta chains, V- and J-gene trimming was later linked to a missense DCLRE1C variant.

Both 60 Vbeta primers and 13 Jbeta primers went into the PCR. TCRdb's table, derived via immunoSEQ multiplex PCR, lists solely in-frame clones and lacks some. The profile shows 130,000 to 150,000 clones, around 84% of them singletons. The clonotype comes from a boy aged 2 to 9 in good health and CMV-seronegative. The gene calls are TRBV2 and TRBJ2-2, with 11 bases matching TRBD2. Sequencing input: PBMCs. CDR3 loop: CASRELAGGTTGELFF. CDR3 nucleotide sequence: TGTGCCAGCAGAGAGCTAGCGGGGGGTACCACCGGGGAGCTGTTTTTT. Full variable domain (remainder filled in from reference TRBV2 and TRBJ2-2): EPEVTQTPSHQVTQMGQEVILRCVPISNHLYFYWYRQILGQKVEFLVSFYNNEISEKSEIFDDQFSVERPDGSNFTLKIRSTKLEDSAMYFCASRELAGGTTGELFFGEGSRLTVL.